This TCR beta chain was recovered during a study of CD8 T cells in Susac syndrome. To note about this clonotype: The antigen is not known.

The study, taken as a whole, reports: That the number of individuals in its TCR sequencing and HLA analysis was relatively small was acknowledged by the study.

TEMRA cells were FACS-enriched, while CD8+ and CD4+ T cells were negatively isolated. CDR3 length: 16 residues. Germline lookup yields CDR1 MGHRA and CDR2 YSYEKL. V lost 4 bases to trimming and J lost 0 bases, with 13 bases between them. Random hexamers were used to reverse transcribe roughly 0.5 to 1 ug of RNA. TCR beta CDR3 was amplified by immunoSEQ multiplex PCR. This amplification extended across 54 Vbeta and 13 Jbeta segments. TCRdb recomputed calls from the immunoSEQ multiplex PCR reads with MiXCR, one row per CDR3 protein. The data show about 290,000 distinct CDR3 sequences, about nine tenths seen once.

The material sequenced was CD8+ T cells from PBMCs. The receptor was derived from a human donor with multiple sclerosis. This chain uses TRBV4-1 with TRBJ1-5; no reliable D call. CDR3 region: CASSLAPAYSNQPQHF. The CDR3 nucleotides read TGCGCCAGCAGCCTTGCTCCGGCTTATAGCAATCAGCCCCAGCATTTT.